A single sample gave rise to the 20 T cell receptor beta chains below, sequenced in a study of shared clonotypes between healthy human individuals. TCRdb's table, derived via immunoSEQ multiplex PCR, lists solely in-frame clones and lacks some. The sample carries around 940,000 clones, around three quarters recorded once. Sequences were obtained from memory CD4+ T cells sorted from blood. Subset noted: CD45RA-negative fraction. The receptors stem from a man in his late teens or twenties in good health.

The rearrangement joins TRBV6-5 to TRBJ1-6, with 7 bases aligning to TRBD1. Germline lookup yields CDR1 MNHEY and CDR2 SVGAGI. V lost 6 bases, J lost 9 bases, and 8 bases stayed unmatched. The CDR3 is made up of 14 amino acids. CDR3 residues: CASSRGGGGSPLHF. The DNA of the CDR3 is TGTGCCAGCAGCCGAGGGGGCGGGGGTTCACCCCTCCACTTT.

This clone has a handful of counts. The V and J genes are TRBV30 and TRBJ1-2, with D possibly being TRBD1 (5 bases). The CDR3 extends over 11 amino acids. Germline assignment: CDR1 GTSNPN and CDR2 SVGIG (reference sequence). V lost 4 bases to trimming and J lost 5 bases, with 8 bases between them. The CDR3 loop reads CAWTGKYGYTF. As DNA, the CDR3 is TGTGCCTGGACAGGGAAATATGGCTACACCTTC. The variable domain in full, with the rest retrieved from reference TRBV30 and TRBJ1-2, is SQTIHQWPATLVQPVGSPLSLECTVEGTSNPNLYWYRQAAGRGLQLLFYSVGIGQISSEVPQNLSASRPQDRQFILSSKKLLLSDSGFYLCAWTGKYGYTFGSGTRLTVV.

This clone was recorded at least ten times. The rearrangement joins TRBV28 to TRBJ2-3, with 7 bases that match TRBD1. This CDR3 has 15 residues. Germline CDR1 is MDHEN and CDR2 is SYDVKM. Trimming at V came to 6 bases and at J to 2 bases, leaving 8 bases not matched to a gene. CDR3 nucleotide sequence: TGTGCCAGCAGGCCACAGGGGATCCACACAGATACGCAGTATTTT. Translation: CASRPQGIHTDTQYF.

In its sample, this clone was seen a few times. The gene calls are TRBV30 and TRBJ2-1; D not resolved. Germline V lookup: CDR1 GTSNPN, CDR2 SVGIG (reference sequence). V lost 0 bases, J lost 6 bases, and 15 bases lay in between. This CDR3 region has 15 residues. CDR3 in DNA: TGTGCCTGGAGTGTACGTGGGATTACTACCAATGAGCAGTTCTTC. Translated: CAWSVRGITTNEQFF.

This chain connects TRBV28 to TRBJ1-5, with D unclear. Trimming removed 2 bases from V and 9 bases from J, with 8 bases in between. Germline CDR1 MDHEN, CDR2 SYDVKM. CDR3 length equals 12 residues. CDR3 bases: TGTGCCAGCAGTTTAGCTATGGGGCCCCAGCATTTT. Its protein is CASSLAMGPQHF. Together with reference TRBV28 and TRBJ1-5, the CDR3 gives the full variable domain: DVKVTQSSRYLVKRTGEKVFLECVQDMDHENMFWYRQDPGLGLRLIYFSYDVKMKEKGDIPEGYSVSREKKERFSLILESASTNQTSMYLCASSLAMGPQHFGDGTRLSIL.

The chain is built from TRBV19 and TRBJ1-1; D is possibly TRBD1 (6 bases). Trimming shortened V by 8 bases and J by 1 base, and 11 bases separated the two germline ends. From germline, CDR1 is LNHDA and CDR2 SQIVND (reference sequence). The CDR3 contains 13 residues. CDR3 sequence reads: CASSDRPNTEAFF. DNA of the CDR3: TGTGCCAGTTCAGACAGGCCGAACACTGAAGCTTTCTTT.

The chain couples TRBV7-3 to TRBJ2-1; 9 bases line up with TRBD2. With V trimmed by 1 base and J by 5 bases, 6 bases remained unmatched. Germline V gene sequence: CDR1 SGHTA, CDR2 FQGTGA. This CDR3 region has 16 residues. The CDR3 reads CASSLSSLAGDNEQFF. The CDR3 bases are TGTGCCAGCAGCTTAAGTTCTTTAGCGGGGGACAATGAGCAGTTCTTC.

The chain joins TRBV7-2 to TRBJ2-5; possibly TRBD1 or TRBD2 for D (5 bases each). From germline, CDR1 is SGHTA and CDR2 FQGNSA. Trimming removed 1 base from V and 7 bases from J, with 7 bases in between. The CDR3 contains 12 residues. The CDR3 sequence: CASSLEGRTQYF. CDR3 coding DNA: TGTGCCAGCAGCTTAGAGGGGAGGACCCAGTACTTC.

This sequence joins TRBV5-8 and TRBJ1-5; no clear D. In germline, CDR1 is SGHTS, CDR2 YDEGEE. V dropped 7 bases and J dropped 0 bases, with 14 bases sitting between them. This CDR3 has 15 amino acids. The CDR3 loop reads CASDPEFFSNQPQHF. The DNA of the CDR3 is TGTGCCAGCGACCCGGAGTTCTTTAGCAATCAGCCCCAGCATTTT.

The J gene is TRBJ2-1, the V gene TRBV6-1, with 9 positions matching TRBD2. The germline V gene has CDR1 MNHNS and CDR2 SASEGT. The V segment lost 7 bases and the J segment 2 bases; nucleotides outside the gene matches: 3. This CDR3 contains 14 residues. This CDR3 is CASTGLAAYNEQFF. Written as DNA, the CDR3 is TGTGCCAGCACGGGACTAGCAGCCTACAATGAGCAGTTCTTC.

The CDR3 region has the DNA TGTGCCAGCAGCCTGGGGGCTAGCGGTCACGAGCAGTACTTC. Translating it yields CASSLGASGHEQYF. V and J are TRBV7-2 and TRBJ2-7, with D perhaps matching TRBD2 (7 bases). The CDR3 has 14 amino acids. Trimming removed 5 bases from V and 5 bases from J, with 16 bases in between. Germline assignment: CDR1 SGHTA and CDR2 FQGNSA. Filled out from reference TRBV7-2 and TRBJ2-7, the complete variable domain reads GAGVSQSPSNKVTEKGKDVELRCDPISGHTALYWYRQSLGQGLEFLIYFQGNSAPDKSGLPSDRFSAERTGGSVSTLTIQRTQQEDSAVYLCASSLGASGHEQYFGPGTRLTVT.

Comments on this clone: The sample contains more than one DNA sequence encoding this CDR3. This chain uses TRBV11-2 with TRBJ1-5; D is unresolved. From germline, CDR1 is SGHAT and CDR2 FQNNGV. The germline V and J ends were trimmed by 0 bases and 0 bases, with 3 bases remaining between them. The CDR3 sequence is 14 residues long. The CDR3 DNA reads as TGTGCCAGCAGCTTAGACAGTAGCAATCAGCCCCAGCATTTT. Protein sequence: CASSLDSSNQPQHF.

The J gene is TRBJ1-2, the V gene TRBV27, with D hard to call. Germline V gene sequence: CDR1 MNHEY, CDR2 SMNVEV (reference sequence). The germline V and J ends were trimmed by 6 bases and 4 bases, with 18 bases remaining between them. The CDR3 contains 15 residues. The CDR3 DNA reads TGTGCCAGCAGAGTCAAACCGGACGGGATCTATGGCTACACCTTC. This codes for CASRVKPDGIYGYTF.

This sequence joins TRBV18 and TRBJ1-1, with TRBD1 matching over 9 bases. In germline, CDR1 is KGHSH, CDR2 LQKENI. The CDR3 is made up of 14 amino acids. Losses at the gene ends were 8 bases for V and 4 bases for J; bases not matched to a gene: 8. The CDR3 DNA sequence: TGTGCCAGCGCGGGACAGGGATTGGCCACTGAAGCTTTCTTT. It encodes CASAGQGLATEAFF.

The chain couples TRBV28 to TRBJ2-3, with 7 positions matching TRBD1. V lost 7 bases and J lost 5; bases outside the gene matches: 15. From germline, CDR1 is MDHEN and CDR2 SYDVKM. The CDR3 covers 16 residues. The CDR3 region is CASTPRGGGLEDTQYF. CDR3 in DNA: TGTGCCAGCACCCCACGAGGGGGCGGTTTGGAAGATACGCAGTATTTT.

The V call is TRBV5-1, the J call TRBJ2-3; 11 bases are shared with TRBD2. The V gene's germline CDR1 is SGHRS and CDR2 YFSETQ. The CDR3 runs to 15 residues. The trim removed 4 bases at V and 5 bases at J, leaving 6 bases unmatched. The CDR3 region has the DNA TGCGCCAGCAGCATGGGACTAGCGGCTGTAGATACGCAGTATTTT. Translation: CASSMGLAAVDTQYF.

CDR3 nucleotide sequence: TGTGCCAGCAGCTTAGATCCGGCCCGACAGGGAGGCTACACCTTC. It codes for CASSLDPARQGGYTF. The chain joins TRBV7-2 to TRBJ1-2; 7 nucleotides line up with TRBD1. The CDR3 sequence is 15 residues long. Germline values: CDR1 SGHTA, CDR2 FQGNSA. Trimming removed 1 base from V and 8 bases from J; junction bases left unmatched: 10.

J is TRBJ2-7 and V is TRBV30, with D possibly matching TRBD1 (5 bases). V was cut by 0 bases and J by 2 bases, with 8 bases left in between. This CDR3 has 13 residues. CDR1 and CDR2 from the germline V gene are GTSNPN and SVGIG (reference sequence). Here the CDR3 reads CAWSVGRAYEQYF. CDR3 DNA: TGTGCCTGGAGTGTGGGCAGGGCCTACGAGCAGTACTTC.

CDR3 sequence (DNA): TGTGCCAGCGGGCCCCGAGGACAGGGCCACGAGCAGTACTTC. Translating it yields CASGPRGQGHEQYF. The chain has TRBV6-6 and TRBJ2-7; 8 bases align to TRBD1. The CDR3 covers 14 residues. The trim removed 8 bases at V and 5 bases at J, leaving 11 bases unmatched. Germline V gives CDR1 MNHNY, CDR2 SVGAGI (reference sequence).

This clone was detected once. The CDR3 DNA reads TGTGCCAGCAGCCGTGGAAGAAACCCCGGGGAGCTGTTTTTT. This encodes CASSRGRNPGELFF. The chain joins TRBV6-6 to TRBJ2-2; no definite D call. The CDR3 is 14 amino acids. V was trimmed by 6 bases and J by 6 bases, leaving 14 bases between them. Germline CDR1 is MNHNY and CDR2 is SVGAGI (reference sequence).